Presented here are 20 T cell receptor beta chains from one specimen sequenced in a study of T cells in Graves' hyperthyroidism and ophthalmopathy. The CDR3 regions of TCR beta were amplified from RNA transcripts. TCR CDR3 regions were first amplified by RT-PCR with HTBI primers. MiXCR was run by TCRdb on the multiplex PCR reads, yielding one entry per CDR3 protein. The sample holds about 380,000 distinct CDR3 sequences, about 14% seen once. What was sequenced was blood. Source of these receptors: a man aged 25 to 40 with Graves' hyperthyroidism that later progressed to Graves' ophthalmopathy.

This clonotype has at least ten counts. The genes are TRBV4-1 and TRBJ2-1; 13 positions match TRBD2. The CDR3 is 17 amino acids. CDR1 and CDR2 (germline): MGHRA, YSYEKL. Germline trimming cut 4 bases from V and 9 bases from J; bases unmatched to any gene: 12. The CDR3 sequence: CASSPSLLAGGPGEQFF. The CDR3 DNA reads TGCGCCAGCAGCCCTTCTTTACTAGCGGGGGGGCCAGGTGAGCAGTTCTTC.

This clonotype was detected ten times or more. The rearrangement links TRBV11-2 to TRBJ2-3, with 7 bases matching TRBD1. There are 16 residues in the CDR3. V lost 1 base to trimming and J lost 0 bases; unmatched junction nucleotides: 4. CDR1 is SGHAT and CDR2 is FQNNGV in the germline V gene. The CDR3 is CASSLVPGQSTDTQYF. The CDR3, as DNA: TGTGCCAGCAGCTTAGTTCCGGGACAGAGCACAGATACGCAGTATTTT.

The J gene is TRBJ2-3, the V gene TRBV7-9, with D uncertain. The V gene's germline CDR1 is SEHNR and CDR2 FQNEAQ (reference sequence). There are 16 residues in the CDR3. Trimming took off 5 bases at V and 0 bases at J, with 15 bases between the two ends. DNA for the CDR3: TGTGCCAGCAGCCCAAAAACCGGACCGAGCACAGATACGCAGTATTTT. Translating it yields CASSPKTGPSTDTQYF.

This clonotype came up many times. The V call is TRBV18, the J call TRBJ1-1, with TRBD1 as a possible D gene (5 bases). From germline, CDR1 is KGHSH and CDR2 LQKENI. The CDR3 is 13 amino acids. V lost 2 bases to trimming and J lost 6 bases, with 10 bases between them. Here the CDR3 DNA reads TGTGCCAGCTCACCAGGGGCTTTGGCTGAAGCTTTCTTT. Its protein product is CASSPGALAEAFF.

This clonotype was seen a few times. The CDR3 reads CASSPRDSPGSEQYF. CDR3 in DNA: TGTGCCAGCTCACCTCGGGACAGCCCCGGGAGCGAGCAGTACTTC. This sequence joins TRBV18 and TRBJ2-7; tentatively, D is TRBD1 (7 bases). CDR1 and CDR2 from the germline V gene are KGHSH and LQKENI. Trimming left V 3 bases short and J 6 bases short, with 18 bases between. The length of the CDR3 is 15 residues.

About this clonotype: A read error may be the cause here, since a much bigger clone is one base away. The genes are TRBV20-1 and TRBJ2-7, with 13 bases lining up with TRBD2. CDR1 is DFQATT, CDR2 SNEGSKA, per germline (reference sequence). The trim removed 5 bases at V and 6 bases at J, leaving 10 bases unmatched. The length of the CDR3 is 15 residues. DNA of the CDR3: TGCAGTGCTCAGGGACCGACTAGCGGGGGGATCGAGCAGTACTTC. Its translation is CSAQGPTSGGIEQYF.

This clonotype was counted ten times or more. The rearrangement joins TRBV5-1 to TRBJ2-7, with D hard to call. V was shortened by 0 bases and J by 0 bases, with 7 bases between the two germline ends. The length of the CDR3 is 14 residues. Germline V CDR1 and CDR2: SGHRS, YFSETQ. In DNA form, the CDR3 reads TGCGCCAGCAGCTTGGTGGCGAGCTCCTACGAGCAGTACTTC. Its translation: CASSLVASSYEQYF.

V and J are TRBV5-4 and TRBJ1-4; 11 bases map to TRBD1. V trimming: 2 bases; J trimming: 3 bases; junction bases outside the gene matches: 3. The CDR3 extends over 16 amino acids. Germline V gene lookup returns CDR1 SGHNT and CDR2 YYREEE (reference sequence). CDR3 sequence reads: CASSLGTGGANEKLFF. Written as DNA, the CDR3 is TGTGCCAGCAGCTTAGGGACAGGGGGAGCTAATGAAAAACTGTTTTTT.

This clonotype was counted ten times or more. This chain joins TRBV28 and TRBJ2-7, with D perhaps matching TRBD1 (5 bases). The germline gives CDR1 MDHEN, CDR2 SYDVKM. Between the trimmed V and J ends, which lost 4 bases and 2 bases, there was a span of 15 bases. The CDR3 loop spans 15 amino acids. The CDR3 nucleotides read TGTGCCAGCAGTTATTTGGCAGGGAATGCCTACGAGCAGTACTTC. This codes for CASSYLAGNAYEQYF.

This clonotype was seen at least ten times. This chain connects TRBV2 to TRBJ2-1; D uncertain. Per germline, CDR1 SNHLY and CDR2 FYNNEI. Trimming left V 6 bases short and J 5 bases short, with 14 bases between. This CDR3 spans 14 amino acids. The CDR3 DNA reads as TGTGCCAGCAGCCCTCGAACGATCCACAATGAGCAGTTCTTC. This encodes CASSPRTIHNEQFF.

On this clonotype: The junction shows a germline mismatch at one end, possibly a read error. The chain employs TRBV20-1 and TRBJ1-3; D might be TRBD1 (5 bases). The CDR3 runs to 13 residues. The germline V gene encodes CDR1 DFQATT and CDR2 SNEGSKA (reference sequence). The CDR3 sequence: CSAGRVTGNIIYF. The CDR3 coding sequence is TGCAGTGCTGGCAGGGTAACAGGAAACATCATATATTTT.

V usage is TRBV29-1 and J usage is TRBJ2-3; 7 nucleotides match TRBD1. From germline, CDR1 is SQVTM and CDR2 ANQGSEA. This CDR3 has 13 residues. After removal of 7 bases from V and 2 bases from J, the junction contained 6 bases not matched to a gene. CDR3: CSGDRADTDTQYF. The CDR3 DNA follows: TGCAGCGGAGACAGGGCGGACACAGATACGCAGTATTTT.

Comment on this clonotype: This may be a read error: a much more frequent sequence differs by one nucleotide. This rearrangement joins TRBV6-5 to TRBJ1-2; D gene ambiguous. V shed 2 bases and J shed 6 bases, with 16 bases lying between them. Germline-derived CDR1 and CDR2 are MNHEY and SVGAGI. CDR3 length: 15 residues. CDR3 in DNA: TGTGCCAGCAGTTACGGTCCCCAACTCCAGGATGGCTACACCTTC. It translates to CASSYGPQLQDGYTF.

The V and J genes are TRBV9 and TRBJ2-1; D might be TRBD2 (6 bases). V lost 0 bases to trimming and J lost 6 bases, with 7 bases between them. Germline CDR1 and CDR2: SGDLS and YYNGEE. The CDR3 covers 13 residues. The CDR3: CASSVVSGNEQFF. The CDR3 DNA is TGTGCCAGCAGCGTAGTTAGCGGCAATGAGCAGTTCTTC.

This clonotype was observed many times. The chain employs TRBV5-1 and TRBJ2-1; D gene uncertain. V lost 4 bases and J lost 7, with 18 bases in between. The CDR3 length is 15 residues. The V gene's germline CDR1 is SGHRS and CDR2 YFSETQ. The CDR3 DNA sequence: TGCGCCAGCAGCGTGGTGGGGATGGGGTTGAATGAGCAGTTCTTC. As protein: CASSVVGMGLNEQFF.

This clonotype was detected ten times or more. The chain employs TRBV6-1 and TRBJ2-1; 11 bases are a match to TRBD2. Germline trimming cut 3 bases from V and 7 bases from J; bases unmatched to any gene: 5. The CDR3 loop spans 15 amino acids. The V gene's germline CDR1 is MNHNS and CDR2 SASEGT. As DNA, the CDR3 is TGTGCCAGCAGTGACACTAGCGGGGGTTATAATGAGCAGTTCTTC. Translation: CASSDTSGGYNEQFF.

This clonotype was recorded many times. Here the CDR3 DNA reads TGTGCCAGCAGTGAATTCGGGGGGGCCTCCTACAATGAGCAGTTCTTC. It codes for CASSEFGGASYNEQFF. The rearrangement uses TRBV2 and TRBJ2-1, with 8 positions matching TRBD2. J was trimmed by 0 bases and V by 2 bases; bases with no gene match: 3. CDR3 size: 16 residues. Germline CDR1 is SNHLY and CDR2 is FYNNEI.

This clonotype has only a few counts. V gene TRBV27 combines with J gene TRBJ2-1; D might be TRBD2 (7 bases). Trimming took 7 bases from V and 2 from J, leaving 18 bases between them. The CDR3 runs 16 residues. CDR1 is MNHEY and CDR2 is SMNVEV in the germline V gene (reference sequence). CDR3 region: CASIPRGGGAYNEQFF. For the CDR3, the DNA is TGTGCCAGCATCCCTAGGGGGGGGGGGGCCTACAATGAGCAGTTCTTC.

This clonotype was observed many times. The chain combines TRBV27 with TRBJ1-6; 8 nucleotides agree with TRBD1. V lost 1 base and J lost 9; bases outside the gene matches: 5. CDR1 is MNHEY and CDR2 is SMNVEV in the germline V gene (reference sequence). CDR3 length: 15 amino acids. The CDR3 region is CASSLFGQGSSPLHF. The CDR3 coding sequence is TGTGCCAGCAGTTTATTCGGACAGGGTAGTTCACCCCTCCACTTT.

This clonotype was observed at least ten times. V gene TRBV11-3 combines with J gene TRBJ2-3; D possibly uses TRBD1 or TRBD2 (5 bases each). CDR1 is SGHNT, CDR2 YENEEA, per germline. Trimming removed 1 base at V and 1 base at J, with 15 bases between. CDR3 length: 17 amino acids. DNA for the CDR3: TGTGCCAGCAGCTTAGGGTCTTTCGGGGACGGCACAGATACGCAGTATTTT. Residues: CASSLGSFGDGTDTQYF.